Shown below are 24 T cell receptor beta chains from a single sample sequenced in a study of cytomegalovirus exposure and HLA in healthy donors. PCR was performed using 60 Vbeta and 13 Jbeta primers. Libraries were prepared by immunoSEQ multiplex PCR; TCRdb keeps only in-frame clonotypes and omits some of them. This table holds about 190,000 clones, roughly three quarters found once. The sequencing sample was made of PBMCs. The receptors were gathered from a woman younger than 35 in good health and CMV-seronegative.

The chain has TRBV19 and TRBJ2-7; 8 bases agree with TRBD1. CDR1 and CDR2 (germline): LNHDA, SQIVND (reference sequence). The CDR3 runs 14 residues. Unmatched junction bases numbered 4, after V lost 5 bases and J lost 1 base. CDR3 amino acids: CASSERQGSYEQYF. In DNA form, the CDR3 reads TGTGCCAGTAGTGAACGACAGGGGTCCTACGAGCAGTACTTC.

The chain links TRBV7-3 to TRBJ2-3, with 11 bases aligning to TRBD2. Germline lookup yields CDR1 SGHTA and CDR2 FQGTGA. V shed 6 bases, J shed 0 bases, and the junction held 5 bases outside the gene matches. This CDR3 is built from 16 residues. CDR3 sequence reads: CASRLTSGASTDTQYF. The CDR3 region has the DNA TGTGCCAGCAGGTTGACTAGCGGGGCTAGCACAGATACGCAGTATTTT.

The chain employs TRBV7-3 and TRBJ1-1; 7 bases agree with TRBD1. Germline lookup yields CDR1 SGHTA and CDR2 FQGTGA. The CDR3 consists of 14 residues. V lost 5 bases, J lost 1 base, and 4 bases stayed unmatched. For the CDR3, the DNA is TGTGCCAGCAGCCCGACAGGGAAGAACACTGAAGCTTTCTTT. Protein product: CASSPTGKNTEAFF.

This clone was observed a few times. The chain has TRBV27 and TRBJ1-5; no firm D call. Germline-derived CDR1 and CDR2 are MNHEY and SMNVEV (reference sequence). Trimming cost V 2 bases and J 4 bases, with 6 bases left between them. CDR3 length: 13 amino acids. CDR3 residues: CASSLLGNQPQHF. CDR3 in DNA: TGTGCCAGCAGTTTACTCGGGAATCAGCCCCAGCATTTT.

The rearrangement joins TRBV4-2 to TRBJ1-2; D is unclear. The V gene's germline CDR1 is LGHNA and CDR2 YNFKEQ. V lost 1 base and J 4 bases, leaving 13 bases between the germline ends. This CDR3 spans 15 amino acids. Written as DNA, the CDR3 is TGTGCCAGCAGCCAAGGAGGGTTTCGCAGCTATGGCTACACCTTC. Translated: CASSQGGFRSYGYTF.

V gene TRBV7-3 combines with J gene TRBJ1-1, with 11 bases matching TRBD1. V dropped 2 bases and J dropped 0; count of bases not matched to a gene: 11. CDR3 size: 19 residues. From germline, CDR1 is SGHTA and CDR2 FQGTGA. CDR3: CASSLFPRTGGSMNTEAFF. CDR3 bases: TGTGCCAGCAGCTTATTCCCCCGGACAGGGGGCTCTATGAACACTGAAGCTTTCTTT.

The gene calls are TRBV11-2 and TRBJ1-4; TRBD1 is a possible D gene (5 bases). CDR3 length: 14 residues. Germline loops: CDR1 SGHAT, CDR2 FQNNGV. The V gene lost 1 base and the J gene lost 12 bases, with 15 bases spanning the gap. CDR3 nucleotides: TGTGCCAGCAGCTTAGCAGGGCTCGATGGTGAACTGTTTTTT. It encodes CASSLAGLDGELFF.

The CDR3 spells CASLPITGSYGYTF. The CDR3 nucleotides are TGTGCCAGCCTACCGATAACAGGGAGCTATGGCTACACCTTC. This chain connects TRBV6-6 to TRBJ1-2; tentatively, D is TRBD1 (6 bases). Per the germline V gene, CDR1 is MNHNY and CDR2 is SVGAGI (reference sequence). This CDR3 is 14 amino acids long. The V end was cut by 8 bases, the J end by 4 bases, with 17 bases between.

The chain is built from TRBV5-1 and TRBJ2-3, with D perhaps matching TRBD1 (5 bases). V was cut by 0 bases and J by 0 bases, with 11 bases left in between. The CDR3 consists of 16 residues. Germline CDR1 is SGHRS and CDR2 is YFSETQ. CDR3 bases: TGCGCCAGCAGCTTGGAGGGGCAGAGAAGCACAGATACGCAGTATTTT. Its translation is CASSLEGQRSTDTQYF.

A few counts support this clone. The chain recombines TRBV7-8 with TRBJ1-4; the match to TRBD1 covers 7 bases. Germline CDR1 and CDR2: SGHVS and FQNEAQ. This CDR3 region has 13 residues. The V segment lost 3 bases and the J segment 8 bases; nucleotides outside the gene matches: 3. The CDR3 loop is CASSFDREEKLFF. Written as DNA, the CDR3 is TGTGCCAGCAGCTTTGACAGGGAGGAAAAACTGTTTTTT.

The CDR3 nucleotides read TGTGCCAGCAGTCCCCAGGGGAAGGCAGAGACCCAGTACTTC. Translating gives CASSPQGKAETQYF. The chain links TRBV7-9 to TRBJ2-5, with TRBD1 as a possible D gene (6 bases). Trimming took off 6 bases at V and 4 bases at J, with 15 bases between the two ends. This CDR3 spans 14 amino acids. Germline CDR1 and CDR2: SEHNR and FQNEAQ (reference sequence).

The chain is built from TRBV27 and TRBJ1-1, with D possibly being TRBD1 (6 bases). This CDR3 is built from 15 residues. V was trimmed by 2 bases and J by 2 bases, leaving 12 bases between them. Germline CDR1 MNHEY, CDR2 SMNVEV (reference sequence). The CDR3 sequence: CASSLTGGLNTEAFF. The CDR3 nucleotides are TGTGCCAGCAGTTTAACTGGGGGCCTTAACACTGAAGCTTTCTTT.

The chain recombines TRBV9 with TRBJ1-3; perhaps TRBD1 as D (6 bases). CDR3 length: 17 amino acids. The V and J ends lost 0 bases and 0 bases respectively, with 13 bases between them. In germline, CDR1 is SGDLS, CDR2 YYNGEE. The CDR3 protein is CASSVDSGAGSGNTIYF. As DNA, the CDR3 is TGTGCCAGCAGCGTAGATTCAGGGGCCGGCTCTGGAAACACCATATATTTT.

CDR3: CASSLDRGDTQYF. In DNA, the CDR3 is TGTGCCAGCAGCTTAGATAGGGGGGATACGCAGTATTTT. J is TRBJ2-3 and V is TRBV7-9; perhaps TRBD1 as D (6 bases). Germline assignment: CDR1 SEHNR and CDR2 FQNEAQ (reference sequence). V dropped 1 base and J dropped 6 bases, with 8 bases sitting between them. The length of the CDR3 is 13 residues. Looking up the rest from reference TRBV7-9 and TRBJ2-3 gives the full variable domain: DTGVSQNPRHKITKRGQNVTFRCDPISEHNRLYWYRQTLGQGPEFLTYFQNEAQLEKSRLLSDRFSAERPKGSFSTLEIQRTEQGDSAMYLCASSLDRGDTQYFGPGTRLTVL.

The count of this clone is one. This sequence joins TRBV28 and TRBJ1-1; TRBD1 agrees at 8 bases. Unmatched junction bases numbered 11, after V lost 6 bases and J lost 5 bases. From germline, CDR1 is MDHEN and CDR2 SYDVKM. This CDR3 region has 15 residues. The CDR3 nucleotides are TGTGCCAGCAGCCAACCACGACAGGGGTTGACTGAAGCTTTCTTT. Its translation: CASSQPRQGLTEAFF.

The J gene is TRBJ1-2, the V gene TRBV7-2; the match to TRBD1 covers 7 bases. V lost 1 base and J lost 2; bases outside the gene matches: 4. CDR1 SGHTA and CDR2 FQGNSA come from the germline V gene. This CDR3 is 15 amino acids long. In DNA form, the CDR3 reads TGTGCCAGCAGCTTAGTGGGGACAGAAAACTATGGCTACACCTTC. Protein: CASSLVGTENYGYTF.

The chain links TRBV11-2 to TRBJ1-4; TRBD1 is a possible D gene (6 bases). V lost 5 bases, J lost 7 bases, and 23 bases lay in between. The germline gives CDR1 SGHAT, CDR2 FQNNGV. The CDR3 consists of 17 residues. The CDR3 sequence: CASSRLGPRGAPEKLFF. In DNA, the CDR3 is TGTGCCAGCAGCCGACTTGGTCCCCGGGGGGCCCCTGAAAAACTGTTTTTT.

The rearrangement joins TRBV7-9 to TRBJ1-3; D gene unclear. V shed 2 bases and J shed 1 base, with 9 bases lying between them. The CDR3 length is 15 residues. The germline V gene encodes CDR1 SEHNR and CDR2 FQNEAQ (reference sequence). The CDR3 bases are TGTGCCAGCAGCTTACCCCCCGGGTCTGGAAACACCATATATTTT. Encoded protein: CASSLPPGSGNTIYF.

The chain has TRBV7-8 and TRBJ1-4; D gene ambiguous. The CDR3 sequence is 13 residues long. Per germline, CDR1 SGHVS and CDR2 FQNEAQ. Deletions cut 4 bases from V and 7 bases from J, with 10 bases between. This CDR3 is CASSSQAGEKLFF. CDR3 DNA: TGTGCCAGCAGCTCCCAGGCGGGTGAAAAACTGTTTTTT.

CDR3 nucleotide sequence: TGTGCCAGCTCACGGGGGGAGGAAGAGACCCAGTACTTC. It encodes CASSRGEEETQYF. The chain combines TRBV18 with TRBJ2-5; tentative D call: TRBD2 (6 bases). The CDR3 consists of 13 residues. Germline V gene sequence: CDR1 KGHSH, CDR2 LQKENI. Deletions cut 4 bases from V and 3 bases from J, with 9 bases between.

About this clone: At one end the junction does not follow the germline gene, possibly because of a read error. The rearrangement links TRBV4-1 to TRBJ1-5; D uncertain. CDR3 length: 13 residues. Per the germline V gene, CDR1 is MGHRA and CDR2 is YSYEKL. DNA for the CDR3: TGTGCCAGCAGCCAAGTCATCGGAGGGCCCCAGCATTTT. It translates to CASSQVIGGPQHF.

The V call is TRBV19, the J call TRBJ1-2, with D possibly matching TRBD1 (5 bases). Between the trimmed V and J ends, which lost 9 bases and 3 bases, there was a span of 11 bases. Germline CDR1 is LNHDA and CDR2 is SQIVND (reference sequence). This CDR3 region has 12 residues. CDR3 amino acids: CASRDFDYGYTF. CDR3 nucleotide sequence: TGTGCCAGCCGGGACTTTGACTATGGCTACACCTTC. The variable domain in full, completed from reference TRBV19 and TRBJ1-2, reads DGGITQSPKYLFRKEGQNVTLSCEQNLNHDAMYWYRQDPGQGLRLIYYSQIVNDFQKGDIAEGYSVSREKKESFPLTVTSAQKNPTAFYLCASRDFDYGYTFGSGTRLTVV.

The chain recombines TRBV10-1 with TRBJ2-5; 7 nucleotides line up with TRBD1. Germline trimming cut 4 bases from V and 1 base from J; bases unmatched to any gene: 3. The CDR3 loop spans 14 amino acids. Per germline, CDR1 WNHNN and CDR2 SYGVQD (reference sequence). CDR3 loop: CASSGTGAQETQYF. In DNA form, the CDR3 reads TGCGCCAGCAGTGGAACAGGGGCCCAAGAGACCCAGTACTTC.

This clone appeared once. CDR3 sequence (DNA): TGTGCCAGCAGCCCCGGTAGCCTTTACAATGAGCAGTTCTTC. Translating it yields CASSPGSLYNEQFF. The chain has TRBV11-3 and TRBJ2-1, with no clear D. V was shortened by 5 bases and J by 4 bases, with 12 bases between the two germline ends. The length of the CDR3 is 14 residues. The germline gives CDR1 SGHNT, CDR2 YENEEA. The full variable domain, with the rest looked up from reference TRBV11-3 and TRBJ2-1, is EAGVVQSPRYKIIEKKQPVAFWCNPISGHNTLYWYLQNLGQGPELLIRYENEEAVDDSQLPKDRFSAERLKGVDSTLKIQPAELGDSAVYLCASSPGSLYNEQFFGPGTRLTVL.